A selection of T cell receptor beta chains follows, all from one sample in a study of tumor-infiltrating lymphocytes in primary liver carcinoma. TCRdb re-called the multiplex PCR reads through MiXCR, storing one row per CDR3 protein. This sample yields tens of thousands of distinct CDR3 sequences, of which about 65% are seen a single time; under 45% belongs to the top ten. Sequencing was done on a sample of liver tumor tissue from sampling region 4. Receptors were obtained from a man between 40 and 49 years old with primary liver carcinoma and hepatitis B virus infection. CDR3s include the opening cysteine and the closing phenylalanine or tryptophan. The order of the fields is CDR3 length, clone size, V gene, J gene, D gene, CDR3 protein, CDR3 DNA. D genes are given only for firm matches. Not all rows give a size; the values are once, few, many and, for expanded clones, a class.

20	NA	TRBV6-1	TRBJ2-3	NA	CASSEFPGHTNQASTDTQYF	TGTGCTAGCAGTGAGTTCCCGGGACACACAAATCAAGCTAGCACAGATACGCAGTATTTT
16	NA	TRBV6-5	TRBJ2-7	TRBD1	CESRPGQAAPFYEQYF	TGTGAGAGCAGGCCCGGACAGGCAGCACCCTTTTACGAACAGTACTTC
14	many	TRBV5-4	TRBJ1-1	TRBD1	CASSSTGGGTEAFF	TGTGCCAGCAGCTCGACAGGGGGCGGCACTGAAGCTTTCTTT
14	NA	TRBV6-5	TRBJ1-2	NA	CASSYSGNGNGYTF	TGTGCCAGCAGTTACAGTGGGAACGGGAATGGTTACACCTTC
13	few	TRBV12-3/TRBV12-4	TRBJ2-7	NA	CVSSLSSAYEQYF	TGCGTCAGCAGTTTATCGAGCGCCTACGAGCAGTACTTC
17	few	TRBV4-1	TRBJ2-7	TRBD2	CASSQERTSGSIYEQYF	TGCGCCAGCAGCCAAGAAAGGACTAGCGGGAGTATCTACGAGCAGTACTTC
14	few	TRBV29-1	TRBJ2-1	NA	CSVGPRGIYNEQFF	TGCAGCGTTGGACCTAGAGGCATCTACAATGAGCAGTTCTTC
13	many	TRBV11-2	TRBJ1-1	NA	CASSLDPNTEAFF	TGTGCCAGCAGCTTAGATCCTAACACTGAAGCTTTCTTT
19	NA	TRBV11-2	TRBJ2-1	NA	CASSIYLCSARPGGNEQFF	NA
16	NA	TRBV30	TRBJ2-1	NA	CAWSRSWSESYNEQFF	TGTGCCTGGAGCCGGTCTTGGTCTGAGTCCTACAATGAGCAGTTCTTC
11	NA	TRBV6-6	TRBJ2-5	NA	CAGSPQEIQYF	TGTGCCGGCAGTCCTCAAGAGATCCAGTACTTC
16	NA	TRBV12-3/TRBV12-4	TRBJ2-3	TRBD2	CASSRRTSGSIDTQYF	TGTGCCAGCAGCCGTCGGACTAGCGGGAGCATAGATACGCAGTATTTT
17	many	TRBV5-5	TRBJ2-1	TRBD2	CASSSDPSGNSYNGQFF	TGTGCCAGCAGCTCCGACCCTAGCGGGAACTCCTACAATGGGCAGTTCTTC
16	NA	TRBV4-1	TRBJ1-6	TRBD1	CASSHHIQGVDSPLHF	TGCGCCAGCAGTCACCACATACAGGGGGTGGATTCACCCCTCCACTTT
14	NA	TRBV6-1	TRBJ2-4	NA	CVSSEPGPKNIQYF	TGTGTCAGCAGTGAGCCCGGCCCCAAAAACATTCAGTACTTC
15	NA	TRBV29-1	TRBJ2-1	TRBD1	CSPRTETGGGYEQFF	TGCAGCCCAAGGACCGAGACAGGGGGTGGCTATGAGCAGTTCTTC
17	NA	TRBV29-1	TRBJ1-5	NA	CNVEVTGAGSGPRVQHF	TGCAACGTTGAAGTGACAGGCGCCGGCTCGGGTCCTCGGGTCCAGCATTTT
15	NA	TRBV7-9	TRBJ2-3	TRBD1	CAGSSDRDGADTQYF	TGTGCCGGGAGCTCGGACAGGGACGGGGCAGATACGCAGTATTTT
17	NA	TRBV10-3	TRBJ2-3	TRBD2	CTISGALAGTPTDTQYF	TGTACCATCAGTGGGGCACTAGCGGGAACTCCGACAGATACGCAGTATTTT
13	NA	TRBV30	TRBJ2-5	NA	CTWTREYQETQYF	TGTACCTGGACCAGGGAGTATCAAGAGACCCAGTACTTC
15	NA	TRBV6-2/TRBV6-3	TRBJ2-7	NA	CASGEEGGTTYKQYF	TGTGCCAGCGGGGAAGAGGGCGGGACCACCTACAAGCAGTACTTC
16	few	TRBV9	TRBJ2-7	TRBD2	CASSRHGTSYSYEQYF	TGTGCCAGCAGCCGACACGGGACTAGCTACTCCTACGAGCAGTACTTC
13	NA	TRBV11-2	TRBJ1-2	TRBD1	CASNFNRAGGYIF	TGTGCCAGCAACTTTAACAGGGCAGGGGGCTACATCTTC